Listed below are T cell receptor beta chains from one sample, sequenced in a study of cytomegalovirus exposure and HLA in healthy donors. Assay used: immunoSEQ multiplex PCR; TCRdb lists only in-frame clones, some missing. The sample lists around 180,000 clones, 65% to 85% seen once, with over 2% in the top ten. The source material was PBMCs. These receptors were taken from a man between 60 and 75 years old in good health and CMV-seronegative. The CDR3 runs from the conserved cysteine through the conserved F or W. The D gene is left open where the match is weak. Rows may omit the clone size; those that give it use once, few, many or a size class.

abundance | len | d_gene | j_gene | v_gene | CDR3nt | CDR3aa
. | 17 | TRBD2 | TRBJ2-5 | TRBV7-7 | TGTGCTAGCAGCTCCCCTTTGGGAGCGGGGGAGAAAGAGACCCAGTACTTC | CASSSPLGAGEKETQYF
. | 16 | TRBD1 | TRBJ2-5 | TRBV27 | TGTGCCAGCAGCTCCCCGCGAGAAGGGGGCCGGGAGACCCAGTACTTC | CASSSPREGGRETQYF
once | 14 | . | TRBJ2-7 | TRBV29-1 | TGCAGCGTTGAAGTTCCAGGAACGTCCTACGAGCAGTACTTC | CSVEVPGTSYEQYF
few | 11 | . | TRBJ1-1 | TRBV20-1 | TGCAGTGCTAGAGACTATCCCGAAGCTTTCTTT | CSARDYPEAFF
. | 11 | TRBD1 | TRBJ2-7 | TRBV11-2 | TGTGCCAGCAGCTTCGGACAGGCGCAGTACTTC | CASSFGQAQYF
. | 14 | TRBD1 | TRBJ1-1 | TRBV29-1 | TGCAGCGTTTGGGAGGGACAGGGGGCCTCTGAAGCTTTCTTT | CSVWEGQGASEAFF
. | 15 | TRBD2 | TRBJ2-7 | TRBV7-9 | TGTGCCAGCAGCCCCCGGGGGGGCGAGTCCTACGAGCAGTACTTC | CASSPRGGESYEQYF
. | 13 | TRBD1 | TRBJ1-1 | TRBV5-1 | TGCGCCAGCAGCTCCGACCCGGGACAGGGATGGCACTTT | CASSSDPGQGWHF
. | 13 | TRBD1 | TRBJ2-7 | TRBV5-1 | TGCGCCAGCAGCGCGACAGGGGGTTACGAGCAGTACTTC | CASSATGGYEQYF
. | 13 | . | TRBJ1-5 | TRBV9 | TGTGCCAGCAGCGTAGGATCGGGGCAGCCCCAGCATTTT | CASSVGSGQPQHF
. | 15 | TRBD2 | TRBJ2-7 | TRBV27 | TGTGCCAGCAGTTCTCTAGCGGGAGTCTCCTACGAGCAGTACTTC | CASSSLAGVSYEQYF
. | 14 | TRBD1 | TRBJ1-1 | TRBV28 | TGTGCCAGCAGCCATCCCGGACAGGGCCTTGAAGCTTTCTTT | CASSHPGQGLEAFF
. | 16 | . | TRBJ2-3 | TRBV28 | TGTGCCAGCAGTTTCCCCCCATCCGGTAGCACAGATACGCAGTATTTT | CASSFPPSGSTDTQYF
few | 15 | . | TRBJ2-7 | TRBV19 | TGTGCCAGTAGTATTATTGCAGGGGACCCTCGCGAGCAGTACTTC | CASSIIAGDPREQYF
once | 18 | . | TRBJ2-6 | TRBV27 | TGTGCCAGCAGAAGGACTGTCCCCAAGAACTCTGGGGCCAACGTCCTGACTTTC | CASRRTVPKNSGANVLTF
once | 14 | TRBD1 | TRBJ2-1 | TRBV7-3 | TGTGCCAGCAGCTTAAGGGACAGGGGCAATGAGCAGTTCTTC | CASSLRDRGNEQFF
. | 14 | . | TRBJ1-1 | TRBV2 | TGTGCCAGCAGCCTCTACGAAGGGACACAAGAAGCTTTCTTT | CASSLYEGTQEAFF
. | 13 | . | TRBJ2-5 | TRBV2 | TGTGCCAGCAGTGTTCGCACTCAACAGACCCAGTACTTC | CASSVRTQQTQYF
. | 14 | TRBD1 | TRBJ1-2 | TRBV18 | TGTGCCAGCTCACCTTTAGGGCAGGGGGACGGCTACACCTTC | CASSPLGQGDGYTF
few | 16 | TRBD1 | TRBJ2-3 | TRBV5-1 | TGCGCCAGCAGCTCCGGCAGGGGGCTTAATGGGAATACGCAGTATTTT | CASSSGRGLNGNTQYF
few | 13 | TRBD1 | TRBJ1-2 | TRBV7-3 | TGTGCCAGCAGCTTAAGTCAGGGGGGTGGCTACACCTTC | CASSLSQGGGYTF
. | 14 | TRBD1 | TRBJ2-7 | TRBV18 | TGTGCCAGCCAAGTGGACAGGGGATCCTACGAGCAGTACTTC | CASQVDRGSYEQYF
. | 15 | . | TRBJ2-4 | TRBV12-5 | TGTGCTAGTGGTTACCCCAGCGCTCCCAAAAACATTCAGTACTTC | CASGYPSAPKNIQYF
. | 12 | . | TRBJ1-2 | TRBV14 | TGTGCCAGCAGCCAAGACCATTATGGCTACACCTTC | CASSQDHYGYTF
. | 18 | TRBD2 | TRBJ2-7 | TRBV28 | TGTGCCAGCAGTTCCGTTTCGGCGGGAGGGGGCGGACCCTACGAGCAGTACTTC | CASSSVSAGGGGPYEQYF
. | 17 | TRBD2 | TRBJ2-2 | TRBV7-6 | TGTGCCAGCAGCTTAACCGCAGCGGGGGTGGACACCGGGGAGCTGTTTTTT | CASSLTAAGVDTGELFF
. | 15 | . | TRBJ1-4 | TRBV25-1 | TGTGCCAGCAGCCCTCAGGGTCTGACTAATGAAAAACTGTTTTTT | CASSPQGLTNEKLFF
. | 14 | . | TRBJ1-4 | TRBV11-2 | TGTGCCAGCAGCCTAGGGGGAGGGCGGGAAAAACTGTTTTTT | CASSLGGGREKLFF
. | 13 | . | TRBJ1-2 | TRBV19 | TGTGCCAGTAGTATAAGACAGTTCTATGGCTACACCTTC | CASSIRQFYGYTF
. | 16 | . | TRBJ1-2 | TRBV28 | TGTGCCAGCAAAAAGGTAACAGTCTACAGGATCTATGGCTACACCTTC | CASKKVTVYRIYGYTF
few | 14 | TRBD1 | TRBJ1-2 | TRBV6-1 | TGTGCCAGCAGTGAAAGGTCGGACAGGAATGGCTACACCTTC | CASSERSDRNGYTF
. | 13 | TRBD1 | TRBJ2-1 | TRBV29-1 | TGCAGCGTAGGGGACAGGTCATACAATGAGCAGTTCTTC | CSVGDRSYNEQFF
. | 15 | TRBD1 | TRBJ1-1 | TRBV9 | TGTGCCAGCAGCGTCACCGGGACAGGCAACACTGAAGCTTTCTTT | CASSVTGTGNTEAFF
once | 12 | TRBD1 | TRBJ1-2 | TRBV28 | TGTGCCAGCAGAAAGTACAGGGGAGGCTACACCTTC | CASRKYRGGYTF
. | 15 | . | TRBJ2-3 | TRBV6-6 | TGTGCCAGCAGTTACTCGCAGCGGCCCACAGATACGCAGTATTTT | CASSYSQRPTDTQYF
. | 16 | . | TRBJ2-2 | TRBV21-1 | TGTGCCAGCAATAAGGACAGGGGCCTAATCACCGGGGAGCTGTTTTTT | CASNKDRGLITGELFF
. | 15 | . | TRBJ1-4 | TRBV5-1 | TGCGCCAGCAGCCCGCGACAGATGACTAATGAAAAACTGTTTTTT | CASSPRQMTNEKLFF
. | 14 | . | TRBJ2-7 | TRBV12-1 | TGTGCCAGCAGCAAACAGGGGAGCCCCTACGAGCAGTACTTC | CASSKQGSPYEQYF
. | 12 | TRBD2 | TRBJ2-1 | TRBV7-6 | TGTGCCAGCAGCTCCCCAGCGGGGGTCCAATTCTTC | CASSSPAGVQFF
. | 15 | . | TRBJ2-5 | TRBV5-4 | TGTGCCAGCAGCACAAACAGGGCTGGGGGAGAGACCCAGTACTTC | CASSTNRAGGETQYF
. | 16 | TRBD2 | TRBJ2-3 | TRBV28 | TGTGCCAGCAGCCCCAATGCGGGAGGGCCTTCAGATACGCAGTATTTT | CASSPNAGGPSDTQYF
. | 18 | TRBD2 | TRBJ2-7 | TRBV19 | TGTGCCAGTAGTACACAGGGCCCTACAGCGGGAGTCGCCTACGAGCAGTACTTC | CASSTQGPTAGVAYEQYF
. | 15 | TRBD1 | TRBJ2-3 | TRBV5-1 | TGCGCCAGCAGCTCGACAGGGCCTAGCACAGATACGCAGTATTTT | CASSSTGPSTDTQYF
. | 17 | . | TRBJ2-1 | TRBV5-1 | TGCGCCAGCAGCTCCAGAACCGGGGGTACTCTTTACAATGAGCAGTTCTTC | CASSSRTGGTLYNEQFF
. | 17 | . | TRBJ2-7 | TRBV6-1 | TGTGCCAGCAGTGAACGAAACCGGGACTCCCTCCCCTACGAGCAGTACTTC | CASSERNRDSLPYEQYF
. | 16 | TRBD1 | TRBJ2-7 | TRBV10-3 | TGTGCCATAAGGGACGCGTCGGCAGGGGGCTCCTACGAGCAGTACTTC | CAIRDASAGGSYEQYF
few | 16 | TRBD1 | TRBJ1-3 | TRBV5-1 | TGCGCCAGCAGCTTGACAGGGGGCATATCTGGAAACACCATATATTTT | CASSLTGGISGNTIYF
. | 15 | . | TRBJ2-2 | TRBV6-4 | TGTGCCAGCAGCCCGACAGGCTCGAACACCGGGGAGCTGTTTTTT | CASSPTGSNTGELFF
few | 15 | TRBD2 | TRBJ2-1 | TRBV6-4 | TGTGCCAGCAGTACCGTAGCGGGAGATTACAATGAGCAGTTCTTC | CASSTVAGDYNEQFF
. | 16 | TRBD2 | TRBJ2-7 | TRBV5-1 | TGCGCCAGCAGTCTCTCCACTAGCGGGAGACCCCTCGAGCAGTACTTC | CASSLSTSGRPLEQYF